A selection of T cell receptor beta chains follows, all from one sample in a study of vaccination effects on CD4 cells after COVID-19. The method was immunoSEQ multiplex PCR; TCRdb's version includes in-frame clones alone and lacks a portion of them. The sample includes more than 30,000 clones, under 70% of them seen just once. These TCRs are of unknown antigen specificity. Sequences were derived from CD4+ T cells from PBMCs cultured with HCoV-OC43 spike peptides, sampled before COVID-19 vaccination. These receptors were obtained from a human donor who received a COVID-19 vaccine. Both conserved end residues are part of each CDR3. Each record gives: clone size, V gene, D gene, J gene, CDR3 DNA, CDR3 protein. The D gene is left open where the match is weak. Size tells how often a clone was seen (once, few, many) or the class of an expanded clone, and some rows leave it out.

clone_size: .; v_call: TRBV18; d_call: .; j_call: TRBJ1-2; cdr3_nt: TGTGCCAGCTCACAGGACTCAGCTAACTATGGCTACACCTTC; cdr3_aa: CASSQDSANYGYTF
clone_size: .; v_call: TRBV5-1; d_call: TRBD1; j_call: TRBJ2-5; cdr3_nt: TGCGCCAGCAACCTGGGGACAGGGGGCTTTTATGGCGGGAGAGTACAAGAGACCCAGTACTTC; cdr3_aa: CASNLGTGGFYGGRVQETQYF
clone_size: .; v_call: TRBV29-1; d_call: .; j_call: TRBJ1-2; cdr3_nt: TGCAGCGTTGATTCCGGGGCGCATGGCTACACCTTC; cdr3_aa: CSVDSGAHGYTF
clone_size: .; v_call: TRBV24-1; d_call: TRBD1; j_call: TRBJ2-4; cdr3_nt: TGTGCCACCAGTGACCCGGGACAGGGTAAAAACATTCAGTACTTC; cdr3_aa: CATSDPGQGKNIQYF
clone_size: .; v_call: TRBV5-5; d_call: .; j_call: TRBJ2-7; cdr3_nt: TGTGCCAGCAGCTTGGCAGGGACCTACGAGCAGTACTTC; cdr3_aa: CASSLAGTYEQYF
clone_size: .; v_call: TRBV30; d_call: .; j_call: TRBJ2-1; cdr3_nt: TGTGCCTGGAGTGTAGGGTCTAGCGCGGGCTACAATGAGCAGTTCTTC; cdr3_aa: CAWSVGSSAGYNEQFF
clone_size: .; v_call: TRBV5-4; d_call: .; j_call: TRBJ1-3; cdr3_nt: TGTGCCAGCAGCTTGGCCGGGGCAGGCACAGGCACCATATATTTT; cdr3_aa: CASSLAGAGTGTIYF
clone_size: .; v_call: TRBV7-9; d_call: TRBD1; j_call: TRBJ2-2; cdr3_nt: TGTGCCAGCGCACAGTGGACAGGGAACACCGGGGAGCTGTTTTTT; cdr3_aa: CASAQWTGNTGELFF
clone_size: .; v_call: TRBV19; d_call: .; j_call: TRBJ2-1; cdr3_nt: TGTGCCAGTAGTCACGGGACTTACAATGAGCAGTTCTTC; cdr3_aa: CASSHGTYNEQFF
clone_size: once; v_call: TRBV10-1; d_call: .; j_call: TRBJ1-1; cdr3_nt: TGCGCCAGCAGTGTGTACGCGGGGGCCCGCGGAGCTTTCTTT; cdr3_aa: CASSVYAGARGAFF
clone_size: .; v_call: TRBV7-9; d_call: .; j_call: TRBJ1-1; cdr3_nt: TGTGCCAGCAGCTTAGTAGGGAACACTGAAGCTTTCTTT; cdr3_aa: CASSLVGNTEAFF
clone_size: .; v_call: TRBV15; d_call: .; j_call: TRBJ1-2; cdr3_nt: TGTGCCACCAGCAGAGCAGGGGCTATGGGCTACACCTTC; cdr3_aa: CATSRAGAMGYTF
clone_size: .; v_call: TRBV7-9; d_call: .; j_call: TRBJ1-4; cdr3_nt: TGTGCCAGCAGCGTGCAGGGTATTGCGGAAAAACTGTTTTTT; cdr3_aa: CASSVQGIAEKLFF
clone_size: .; v_call: TRBV6-4; d_call: TRBD2; j_call: TRBJ2-3; cdr3_nt: TGTGCCAGCAGTGTAGCGGGGGGGCCGGCAGATACGCAGTATTTT; cdr3_aa: CASSVAGGPADTQYF
clone_size: .; v_call: TRBV7-2; d_call: TRBD2; j_call: TRBJ2-1; cdr3_nt: TGTGCCAGCAGCCCGAGCGGGACGTACAATGAGCAGTTCTTC; cdr3_aa: CASSPSGTYNEQFF
clone_size: .; v_call: TRBV24-1; d_call: TRBD2; j_call: TRBJ2-3; cdr3_nt: TGTGCCACCAGTGATTCCCGGACTAGCAGAGATACGCAGTATTTT; cdr3_aa: CATSDSRTSRDTQYF
clone_size: few; v_call: TRBV10-2; d_call: .; j_call: TRBJ1-3; cdr3_nt: TGCGCCAGCAGCCCCCAGGGTCAAAACACCATATATTTT; cdr3_aa: CASSPQGQNTIYF
clone_size: few; v_call: TRBV27; d_call: .; j_call: TRBJ1-4; cdr3_nt: TGTGCCAGCAGTCGGGTCCCCGATGAAAAACTGTTTTTT; cdr3_aa: CASSRVPDEKLFF
clone_size: .; v_call: TRBV7-2; d_call: .; j_call: TRBJ1-1; cdr3_nt: TGTGCCAGCAGCTTAGGAGTTGAGGCTTTCTTT; cdr3_aa: CASSLGVEAFF
clone_size: .; v_call: TRBV2; d_call: .; j_call: TRBJ1-2; cdr3_nt: TGTGCCAGCTTCGGGAGACTCACCTCTAACTATGGCTACACCTTC; cdr3_aa: CASFGRLTSNYGYTF
clone_size: few; v_call: TRBV2; d_call: TRBD1; j_call: TRBJ1-2; cdr3_nt: TGTGCCAGCAGTGAAAGGGGGCTTAGCTATGGCTACACCTTC; cdr3_aa: CASSERGLSYGYTF
clone_size: .; v_call: TRBV6-5; d_call: .; j_call: TRBJ2-7; cdr3_nt: TGTGCCAGCAGCGTAGACGTATCCTACGAGCAGTACTTC; cdr3_aa: CASSVDVSYEQYF
clone_size: .; v_call: TRBV3-1/TRBV3-2; d_call: TRBD2; j_call: TRBJ2-7; cdr3_nt: TGTGCCAGCAGCCGACTAGCGGGAGACGAGCAGTACTTC; cdr3_aa: CASSRLAGDEQYF
clone_size: .; v_call: TRBV7-9; d_call: .; j_call: TRBJ2-1; cdr3_nt: TGTGCCAGCAGCTTAGTTCTAGATGGGGAGCAGTTCTTC; cdr3_aa: CASSLVLDGEQFF
clone_size: .; v_call: TRBV13; d_call: TRBD2; j_call: TRBJ2-1; cdr3_nt: TGTGCCAGCAGCTTAGAACGTCTAGCGGGAGGGCAAATTAAGAATGAGCAGTTCTTC; cdr3_aa: CASSLERLAGGQIKNEQFF
clone_size: .; v_call: TRBV3-1/TRBV3-2; d_call: .; j_call: TRBJ2-1; cdr3_nt: TGTGCCAGCAGCCAAGGTTCTTACAATGAGCAGTTCTTC; cdr3_aa: CASSQGSYNEQFF
clone_size: once; v_call: TRBV12-3/TRBV12-4; d_call: .; j_call: TRBJ2-1; cdr3_nt: TGTGCCAGCAGTTTCGTCGATGAGCAGTTCTTC; cdr3_aa: CASSFVDEQFF
clone_size: .; v_call: TRBV12-3/TRBV12-4; d_call: TRBD1; j_call: TRBJ1-2; cdr3_nt: TGTGCCAGCAGTTCCGGACAGGCGGGAGGCTACACCTTC; cdr3_aa: CASSSGQAGGYTF
clone_size: .; v_call: TRBV6-5; d_call: .; j_call: TRBJ2-7; cdr3_nt: TGTGCCAGTACATGGCAGACCTACGAGCAGTACTTC; cdr3_aa: CASTWQTYEQYF
clone_size: .; v_call: TRBV10-3; d_call: .; j_call: TRBJ1-5; cdr3_nt: TGTGCCATCAGTGAGTCGAGACAGCCCCAGCATTTT; cdr3_aa: CAISESRQPQHF
clone_size: .; v_call: TRBV11-2; d_call: .; j_call: TRBJ2-1; cdr3_nt: TGTGCCAGCAGCTTAGCCCCTGCAGGGAATGAGCAGTTCTTC; cdr3_aa: CASSLAPAGNEQFF
clone_size: .; v_call: TRBV6-6; d_call: .; j_call: TRBJ2-7; cdr3_nt: TGTGCCAGCGGCAGGGGCAGAGGGTCCTACGAGCAGTACTTC; cdr3_aa: CASGRGRGSYEQYF
clone_size: .; v_call: TRBV24-1; d_call: .; j_call: TRBJ2-2; cdr3_nt: TGTGCCACCAGTGATGCCCCTAGTACGAACACCGGGGAGCTGTTTTTT; cdr3_aa: CATSDAPSTNTGELFF
clone_size: .; v_call: TRBV9; d_call: .; j_call: TRBJ2-7; cdr3_nt: TGTGCCAGCAGCTTAGGGCCCAAGTACTACGAGCAGTACTTC; cdr3_aa: CASSLGPKYYEQYF
clone_size: .; v_call: TRBV3-1/TRBV3-2; d_call: .; j_call: TRBJ1-3; cdr3_nt: TGTGCCAGCAGCCAAGACCTCTCAGGCTCTGGAAACACCATATATTTT; cdr3_aa: CASSQDLSGSGNTIYF
clone_size: .; v_call: TRBV6-4; d_call: .; j_call: TRBJ1-1; cdr3_nt: TGTGCCAGCCGAGGCCGCTGGGAGACTGAAGCTTTCTTT; cdr3_aa: CASRGRWETEAFF
clone_size: .; v_call: TRBV6-5; d_call: TRBD1; j_call: TRBJ2-7; cdr3_nt: TGTGCCAGCAGTTACTCAGGACAGGGATACGAGCAGTACTTC; cdr3_aa: CASSYSGQGYEQYF
clone_size: .; v_call: TRBV5-5; d_call: .; j_call: TRBJ1-5; cdr3_nt: TGTGCCAGCAGCTTGGACGGCTGGGAAAGGCAGCCCCAGCATTTT; cdr3_aa: CASSLDGWERQPQHF
clone_size: few; v_call: TRBV12-5; d_call: TRBD1; j_call: TRBJ1-6; cdr3_nt: TGTGCTAGTGGTTTGGGACAGGGGGCCAATTCACCCCTCCACTTT; cdr3_aa: CASGLGQGANSPLHF
clone_size: .; v_call: TRBV10-1; d_call: .; j_call: TRBJ1-2; cdr3_nt: TGCGCCAGCAGTAAAGACAGAACCTATGGCTACACCTTC; cdr3_aa: CASSKDRTYGYTF
clone_size: .; v_call: TRBV5-1; d_call: TRBD2; j_call: TRBJ2-5; cdr3_nt: TGCGCCAGCAGCTTGGCGCTAGCGGAAGAGACCCAGTACTTC; cdr3_aa: CASSLALAEETQYF
clone_size: .; v_call: TRBV6-5; d_call: .; j_call: TRBJ1-2; cdr3_nt: TGTGCCAGCAGTTACTCGGTGTTGGCGGAGAACTATGGCTACACCTTC; cdr3_aa: CASSYSVLAENYGYTF
clone_size: .; v_call: TRBV3-1/TRBV3-2; d_call: .; j_call: TRBJ1-3; cdr3_nt: TGTGCCAGCACAACTGGAAACACCATATATTTT; cdr3_aa: CASTTGNTIYF
clone_size: .; v_call: TRBV5-4; d_call: .; j_call: TRBJ1-2; cdr3_nt: TGTGCCAGCAACGTCCGCCTAGGGGGAACGGACTATGGCTACACCTTC; cdr3_aa: CASNVRLGGTDYGYTF
clone_size: .; v_call: TRBV6-5; d_call: .; j_call: TRBJ2-6; cdr3_nt: TGTGCCAGCACTGTTGGGGCCAACGTCCTGACTTTC; cdr3_aa: CASTVGANVLTF
clone_size: .; v_call: TRBV2; d_call: TRBD1; j_call: TRBJ2-3; cdr3_nt: TGTGCCAGCGGGGGGAGGACAGGGAGCACAGATACGCAGTATTTT; cdr3_aa: CASGGRTGSTDTQYF
clone_size: .; v_call: TRBV27; d_call: .; j_call: TRBJ2-5; cdr3_nt: TGTGCCAGCAGTCCCAGGGTCCGGGAGACCCAGTACTTC; cdr3_aa: CASSPRVRETQYF
clone_size: .; v_call: TRBV5-8; d_call: .; j_call: TRBJ2-5; cdr3_nt: TGTGCCAGCAGCCCCGAGGGGGGGCGGGAGGAGACCCAGTACTTC; cdr3_aa: CASSPEGGREETQYF
clone_size: .; v_call: TRBV6-2/TRBV6-3; d_call: .; j_call: TRBJ1-4; cdr3_nt: TGTGCCAGCAGTTACCCGAAGGAGACAGGCTTTAATGAAAAACTGTTTTTT; cdr3_aa: CASSYPKETGFNEKLFF
clone_size: .; v_call: TRBV7-2; d_call: TRBD1; j_call: TRBJ1-4; cdr3_nt: TGTGCCAGCAGCCCTACGACAGGGGTAAATGAAAAACTGTTTTTT; cdr3_aa: CASSPTTGVNEKLFF
clone_size: .; v_call: TRBV3-1/TRBV3-2; d_call: .; j_call: TRBJ2-1; cdr3_nt: TGTGCCAGCAGCCACAGTAATGAGCAGTTCTTC; cdr3_aa: CASSHSNEQFF
clone_size: .; v_call: TRBV11-2; d_call: TRBD2; j_call: TRBJ2-1; cdr3_nt: TGTGCCAGCAGCTGGGGACTAGCGGGGGTCCACTCCTACAATGAGCAGTTCTTC; cdr3_aa: CASSWGLAGVHSYNEQFF
clone_size: once; v_call: TRBV27; d_call: TRBD1; j_call: TRBJ2-7; cdr3_nt: TGTGCCAGCAGTATCCGGGACAGGTTCTACGAGCAGTACTTC; cdr3_aa: CASSIRDRFYEQYF
clone_size: .; v_call: TRBV19; d_call: .; j_call: TRBJ2-6; cdr3_nt: TGTGCCAGTAGTATGAATGGGGCCAACGTCCTGACTTTC; cdr3_aa: CASSMNGANVLTF
clone_size: .; v_call: TRBV2; d_call: TRBD2; j_call: TRBJ2-5; cdr3_nt: TGTGCCAGCAGTGAGAGGCTAGCGGGGGCAGAGACCCAGTACTTC; cdr3_aa: CASSERLAGAETQYF
clone_size: .; v_call: TRBV18; d_call: .; j_call: TRBJ2-2; cdr3_nt: TGTGCCAGCTCACCAAGGGAGGTAGCGAACACCGGGGAGCTGTTTTTT; cdr3_aa: CASSPREVANTGELFF